These T cell receptor beta chains were read from a single sample in a study of blood T cell repertoires in COVID-19. The protocol was immunoSEQ multiplex PCR, while the TCRdb copy is restricted to in-frame clones and leaves out a portion. The table lists roughly 220,000 clones, around 88% of them singletons. Source material: PBMCs or T cells enriched from blood (not recorded which). These receptors were taken from a woman aged 45-59 years with acute COVID-19. CDR3s include the opening cysteine and the closing phenylalanine or tryptophan. The order of the fields is J gene, D gene, clone size, V gene, CDR3 DNA, CDR3 protein. A D gene is named only where the DNA matches it firmly. Expanded clones are given a class, and other clones once, few, many or no size at all.

TRBJ1-1 TRBD1 . TRBV4-2 TGTGCCAGCAGCCAGAGCGGACAGGGAAGGGTAGCTTTCTTT CASSQSGQGRVAFF
TRBJ2-2 . . TRBV12-3/TRBV12-4 TGTGCCAGCAGTTTATCAGGGGCGCGGGAGCTGTTTTTT CASSLSGARELFF
TRBJ2-1 TRBD2 . TRBV6-5 TGTGCCAGCAGTTACCGGGGGGGTACTTACAATGAGCAGTTCTTC CASSYRGGTYNEQFF
TRBJ1-6 . few TRBV10-3 TGTGCCGCACGGGGGGATAGCTCCTATAATTCACCCCTCCACTTT CAARGDSSYNSPLHF
TRBJ1-1 TRBD1 . TRBV19 TGTGCCAGTAAACCCACTCTGGCTATCCACAGGGGGCTGGGGACTGAAGCTTTCTTT CASKPTLAIHRGLGTEAFF
TRBJ2-3 TRBD1 . TRBV7-2 TGTGCCAGTCTAAGGGACAGGAGCACAGATACGCAGTATTTT CASLRDRSTDTQYF
TRBJ1-6 TRBD1 . TRBV23-1 TGCGCCAGCAGTCAATCGGCAGGGGGAGGCTTATGTTCACCCCTCCACTTT CASSQSAGGGLCSPLHF
TRBJ1-3 . . TRBV9 TGTGCCAGCAGCCCGGCCACTACCCGAGCTGGAAACACCATATATTTT CASSPATTRAGNTIYF
TRBJ1-2 TRBD1 . TRBV12-5 TGTGCTAGTGGTTTTGGGGACAGGGGTGGGTATGGCTACACCTTC CASGFGDRGGYGYTF
TRBJ1-5 . . TRBV5-1 TGCGCCAGCAGCTTGGGCGTGATCGGTCAGCCCCAGCATTTT CASSLGVIGQPQHF
TRBJ2-2 TRBD1 . TRBV28 TGTGCCAGCAGCTCGCAGGGGGCCGGCGGGGAGCTGTTTTTT CASSSQGAGGELFF
TRBJ2-7 . . TRBV20-1 TGCAGTGCTGAAGAGGGCGAGCAGTACTTC CSAEEGEQYF
TRBJ2-1 . . TRBV7-3 TGTGCCAGCAGCTTAAAGAGGGAGAATGAGCAGTTCTTC CASSLKRENEQFF
TRBJ2-5 TRBD2 . TRBV18 TGTGCCAGCTCACCACCCACTAGCGGGCAAGAGACCCAGTACTTC CASSPPTSGQETQYF
TRBJ2-7 TRBD2 . TRBV7-2 TGTGCCAGCAGCTTAGCGCTAACGGGAGATAGCGGGAGGGCCTACGAGCAGTACTTC CASSLALTGDSGRAYEQYF
TRBJ2-2 . . TRBV2 TGTGCCAGCAGTGAAGAGGTGGAGGTGAAGCTGTTTTTT CASSEEVEVKLFF
TRBJ1-1 . . TRBV7-9 TGTGCCAGCAGCGAATCAGGGGCTAGCACTGAAGCTTTCTTT CASSESGASTEAFF
TRBJ1-4 TRBD1 . TRBV18 TGTGCCAGCTCACCTCTGACCTCCGGGACAGTAATAGAAAAACTGTTTTTT CASSPLTSGTVIEKLFF
TRBJ2-7 TRBD1 . TRBV27 TGTGCCAGCAGTCATCGGACAGGTGTCTACGAGCAGTACTTC CASSHRTGVYEQYF
TRBJ2-5 TRBD2 . TRBV11-2 TGTGCCAGCAGCTCGACTAGCGTAGAGACCCAGTACTTC CASSSTSVETQYF
TRBJ1-1 . . TRBV5-1 TGCGCCAGCAGGCGGGGCGGGTGGGTCACTGAAGCTTTCTTT CASRRGGWVTEAFF
TRBJ1-2 . . TRBV29-1 TGCAGCGTTGAGCCCGACAGGCCCGTGAACTATGGCTACACCTTC CSVEPDRPVNYGYTF
TRBJ2-1 . . TRBV18 TGTGCCAGCTCGACAGGGAGGAGCTCCTACAATGAGCAGTTCTTC CASSTGRSSYNEQFF
TRBJ1-5 . few TRBV6-1 TGTGCCAGCAGTGCGGTGGGGACTTTGGGGGGCAATCAGCCCCAGCATTTT CASSAVGTLGGNQPQHF
TRBJ2-1 . . TRBV6-6 TGTGCCAGCAGTTCCGTGGTCGGGGTGCCCAATGAGCAGTTCTTC CASSSVVGVPNEQFF
TRBJ2-7 TRBD2 . TRBV3-1/TRBV3-2 TGTGCCAGCAGCCAAAGGCCCCCCGATGCGGGAGGGCCCTCTGGTAACGAGCAGTACTTC CASSQRPPDAGGPSGNEQYF
TRBJ2-1 . . TRBV5-4 TGTGCCAGCAGCTTCGGCGGATCCCCCACCAATGAGCAGTTCTTC CASSFGGSPTNEQFF
TRBJ1-5 . . TRBV4-3 TGCGCCAGCAGCCAAGAACTCAATCAGCCCCAGCATTTT CASSQELNQPQHF
TRBJ2-2 TRBD1 . TRBV7-2 TGTGCCAGCAGACATAAACAGGGGGCAGCCGGGGAGCTGTTTTTT CASRHKQGAAGELFF